Listed below are T cell receptor beta chains from one sample, sequenced in a study of response to subunit inactivated influenza vaccine. TCRdb redid the calling of the RT-PCR reads with MiXCR, one entry per CDR3 protein. Of roughly 710,000 distinct CDR3 sequences listed, less than 15% are singletons. The specimen was PBMCs from blood, collected around 15 days before vaccination. These receptors all stem from a man in his fifties who received an inactivated influenza vaccine. Both conserved end residues are part of each CDR3. Fields, in order: V gene, D gene, clone size, J gene, CDR3 protein, CDR3 DNA. D genes are given only for firm matches. The size entry is marked missing in some rows and otherwise reads once, few, many or a size class.

v_call: TRBV29-1
d_call: NA
clone_size: NA
j_call: TRBJ2-7
cdr3_aa: CSVEKGPYEQYF
cdr3_nt: TGCAGCGTTGAAAAGGGGCCCTACGAGCAGTACTTC

v_call: TRBV3-1
d_call: TRBD1
clone_size: few
j_call: TRBJ1-1
cdr3_aa: CASSHAIGQGGTEAFF
cdr3_nt: TGTGCCAGCAGCCACGCCATAGGACAGGGGGGCACTGAAGCTTTCTTT

v_call: TRBV11-2
d_call: NA
clone_size: many
j_call: TRBJ1-4
cdr3_aa: CASSLGGGQKEKLFF
cdr3_nt: TGTGCCAGCAGCTTGGGGGGGGGACAAAAAGAAAAACTGTTTTTT

v_call: TRBV12-3/TRBV12-4
d_call: NA
clone_size: many
j_call: TRBJ2-1
cdr3_aa: CASSWTGYNEQFF
cdr3_nt: TGTGCCAGCAGTTGGACTGGATACAATGAGCAGTTCTTC

v_call: TRBV30
d_call: NA
clone_size: once
j_call: TRBJ1-1
cdr3_aa: CARREGNTEAFF
cdr3_nt: TGTGCCCGGAGGGAGGGGAACACTGAAGCTTTCTTT

v_call: TRBV29-1
d_call: NA
clone_size: few
j_call: TRBJ1-1
cdr3_aa: CSVMAQLNTEAFF
cdr3_nt: TGCAGCGTTATGGCCCAGCTGAACACTGAAGCTTTCTTT

v_call: TRBV12-3/TRBV12-4
d_call: NA
clone_size: few
j_call: TRBJ1-6
cdr3_aa: CASSLGGQVNSPLHF
cdr3_nt: TGTGCCAGCAGTTTAGGGGGGCAGGTCAATTCACCCCTCCACTTT

v_call: TRBV10-3
d_call: TRBD1
clone_size: few
j_call: TRBJ2-2
cdr3_aa: CAISGTGGSNTGELFF
cdr3_nt: TGTGCCATCAGTGGGACAGGGGGTTCGAACACCGGGGAGCTGTTTTTT

v_call: TRBV28
d_call: TRBD1
clone_size: few
j_call: TRBJ2-7
cdr3_aa: CASSLDDRTGTYEQYF
cdr3_nt: TGTGCCAGCAGTTTAGATGATCGGACAGGGACCTACGAGCAGTACTTC

v_call: TRBV6-5
d_call: TRBD1
clone_size: few
j_call: TRBJ2-5
cdr3_aa: CASSLGQLSTQYF
cdr3_nt: TGTGCCAGCAGTTTGGGACAGCTATCAACCCAGTACTTC

v_call: TRBV28
d_call: NA
clone_size: few
j_call: TRBJ1-2
cdr3_aa: CASSGASTRQTNYGYTF
cdr3_nt: TGTGCCAGCAGTGGCGCCTCAACAAGGCAAACTAACTATGGCTACACCTTC

v_call: TRBV6-5
d_call: NA
clone_size: NA
j_call: TRBJ1-1
cdr3_aa: CASSLAGYMNTEAFF
cdr3_nt: TGTGCCAGCAGTTTAGCCGGGTACATGAACACTGAAGCTTTCTTT

v_call: TRBV20-1
d_call: NA
clone_size: few
j_call: TRBJ1-2
cdr3_aa: CSARPVRGYTF
cdr3_nt: TGCAGTGCTAGACCCGTGCGAGGCTACACCTTC

v_call: TRBV15
d_call: NA
clone_size: NA
j_call: TRBJ1-5
cdr3_aa: CATSRPNQPQHF
cdr3_nt: TGTGCCACCAGCAGACCTAATCAGCCCCAGCATTTT

v_call: TRBV20-1
d_call: NA
clone_size: NA
j_call: TRBJ2-3
cdr3_aa: CCATGSSSTDTQYF
cdr3_nt: TGCTGTGCAACCGGGTCCTCTAGCACAGATACGCAGTATTTT

v_call: TRBV20-1
d_call: NA
clone_size: NA
j_call: TRBJ2-3
cdr3_aa: CSGWGGTDTQYF
cdr3_nt: TGCAGTGGCTGGGGGGGCACAGATACGCAGTATTTT

v_call: TRBV6-1
d_call: TRBD1
clone_size: few
j_call: TRBJ1-2
cdr3_aa: CASSTQRGQGGYGYTF
cdr3_nt: TGTGCCAGCAGTACCCAGAGGGGACAGGGAGGCTATGGCTACACCTTC

v_call: TRBV12-3/TRBV12-4
d_call: TRBD1
clone_size: many
j_call: TRBJ1-1
cdr3_aa: CASSPQGTGLTEAFF
cdr3_nt: TGTGCCAGCAGTCCACAGGGGACGGGTCTCACTGAAGCTTTCTTT

v_call: TRBV29-1
d_call: TRBD1
clone_size: few
j_call: TRBJ1-1
cdr3_aa: CSVQGKGGAGTEAFF
cdr3_nt: TGCAGCGTACAAGGCAAAGGGGGCGCGGGCACTGAAGCTTTCTTT

v_call: TRBV4-3
d_call: TRBD1
clone_size: many
j_call: TRBJ1-1
cdr3_aa: CASSQEEGPGTGNTEAFF
cdr3_nt: TGCGCCAGCAGCCAAGAGGAGGGTCCCGGGACAGGGAACACTGAAGCTTTCTTT

v_call: TRBV5-4
d_call: NA
clone_size: NA
j_call: TRBJ2-7
cdr3_aa: CASSFSHGGEQYF
cdr3_nt: TGTGCCAGCAGCTTTTCCCACGGGGGCGAGCAGTACTTC

v_call: TRBV7-9
d_call: NA
clone_size: few
j_call: TRBJ2-7
cdr3_aa: CASSFDRYSYEQYF
cdr3_nt: TGTGCCAGCAGCTTCGACAGGTACTCCTACGAGCAGTACTTC

v_call: TRBV9
d_call: NA
clone_size: NA
j_call: TRBJ1-5
cdr3_aa: CASSAEGPLAAQPQHF
cdr3_nt: TGTGCCAGCAGCGCGGAGGGGCCCCTCGCGGCGCAGCCCCAGCATTTT

v_call: TRBV29-1
d_call: TRBD2
clone_size: few
j_call: TRBJ2-3
cdr3_aa: CSVPGGIGDTQYF
cdr3_nt: TGCAGCGTACCGGGAGGAATTGGAGATACGCAGTATTTT

v_call: TRBV7-2
d_call: TRBD2
clone_size: NA
j_call: TRBJ2-3
cdr3_aa: CASSRLLAGLTDTQYF
cdr3_nt: TGTGCCAGCAGCCGCCTACTAGCGGGACTCACAGATACGCAGTATTTT

v_call: TRBV10-2
d_call: NA
clone_size: NA
j_call: TRBJ2-5
cdr3_aa: CASSPVWGSQETQYF
cdr3_nt: TGCGCCAGCAGCCCTGTATGGGGATCCCAAGAGACCCAGTACTTC

v_call: TRBV4-1
d_call: NA
clone_size: few
j_call: TRBJ2-3
cdr3_aa: CASSPQGLDTDTQYF
cdr3_nt: TGCGCCAGCAGCCCCCAGGGGTTAGACACAGATACGCAGTATTTT

v_call: TRBV6-1
d_call: TRBD1
clone_size: NA
j_call: TRBJ1-5
cdr3_aa: CASSEAGDRGNQPQHF
cdr3_nt: TGTGCCAGCAGTGAAGCGGGGGACAGGGGCAATCAGCCCCAGCATTTT

v_call: TRBV20-1
d_call: NA
clone_size: NA
j_call: TRBJ1-4
cdr3_aa: CSASRAEKEKLFF
cdr3_nt: TGCAGTGCTAGTAGGGCCGAGAAGGAAAAACTGTTTTTT

v_call: TRBV6-2/TRBV6-3
d_call: NA
clone_size: NA
j_call: TRBJ1-2
cdr3_aa: CASTNTRQGDYGYTF
cdr3_nt: TGTGCCAGCACTAATACGCGTCAGGGTGACTATGGCTACACCTTC

v_call: TRBV6-4
d_call: NA
clone_size: NA
j_call: TRBJ2-3
cdr3_aa: CASSASRRDTQYF
cdr3_nt: TGTGCCAGCAGTGCTTCAAGGAGGGATACGCAGTATTTT

v_call: TRBV7-9
d_call: NA
clone_size: few
j_call: TRBJ1-4
cdr3_aa: CASSLNRPYSKLFF
cdr3_nt: TGTGCCAGCAGCTTAAATAGACCTTACTCGAAACTGTTTTTT

v_call: TRBV11-2
d_call: TRBD1
clone_size: NA
j_call: TRBJ2-2
cdr3_aa: CASSLNGQGGRGELFF
cdr3_nt: TGTGCCAGCAGCTTGAATGGACAGGGAGGTCGAGGGGAGCTGTTTTTT

v_call: TRBV30
d_call: NA
clone_size: NA
j_call: TRBJ2-7
cdr3_aa: CAWSVQGAVYEQYF
cdr3_nt: TGTGCCTGGAGTGTACAAGGGGCCGTCTACGAGCAGTACTTC

v_call: TRBV27
d_call: NA
clone_size: few
j_call: TRBJ1-6
cdr3_aa: CASSLGRGRDNSPLHF
cdr3_nt: TGTGCCAGCAGTTTGGGGCGGGGCAGGGATAATTCACCCCTCCACTTT

v_call: TRBV20-1
d_call: TRBD2
clone_size: many
j_call: TRBJ2-7
cdr3_aa: CSAQLAGLYEQYF
cdr3_nt: TGCAGTGCGCAACTAGCGGGCCTTTACGAGCAGTACTTC

v_call: TRBV9
d_call: TRBD1
clone_size: NA
j_call: TRBJ2-4
cdr3_aa: CASSELGQGNIQYF
cdr3_nt: TGTGCCAGCAGCGAACTGGGACAGGGGAACATTCAGTACTTC

v_call: TRBV9
d_call: NA
clone_size: NA
j_call: TRBJ1-1
cdr3_aa: CASSPTTEAFF
cdr3_nt: TGTGCCAGCAGCCCGACCACTGAAGCTTTCTTT

v_call: TRBV12-3/TRBV12-4
d_call: NA
clone_size: few
j_call: TRBJ2-5
cdr3_aa: CASSSSPLSGTQYF
cdr3_nt: TGTGCCAGCAGTTCTAGCCCTCTTTCGGGGACCCAGTACTTC

v_call: TRBV7-2
d_call: NA
clone_size: many
j_call: TRBJ1-1
cdr3_aa: CASSTGPNTEAFF
cdr3_nt: TGTGCCAGCAGCACGGGCCCGAACACTGAAGCTTTCTTT

v_call: TRBV2
d_call: TRBD2
clone_size: NA
j_call: TRBJ2-1
cdr3_aa: CTFCCGPVGGRIPYNEQFF
cdr3_nt: TGTACCTTCTGCTGCGGGCCTGTCGGCGGGAGGATACCCTACAATGAGCAGTTCTTC

v_call: TRBV7-9
d_call: NA
clone_size: NA
j_call: TRBJ1-1
cdr3_aa: CASSSSFGAFF
cdr3_nt: TGTGCCAGCAGCTCGTCCTTTGGCGCTTTCTTT

v_call: TRBV5-1
d_call: NA
clone_size: few
j_call: TRBJ2-2
cdr3_aa: CASSLGSPQLNTGELFF
cdr3_nt: TGCGCCAGCAGCTTGGGCAGTCCGCAACTAAACACCGGGGAGCTGTTTTTT

v_call: TRBV20-1
d_call: NA
clone_size: few
j_call: TRBJ2-5
cdr3_aa: CSATLAVETQYF
cdr3_nt: TGCAGTGCTACCTTGGCCGTGGAGACCCAGTACTTC

v_call: TRBV12-3/TRBV12-4
d_call: NA
clone_size: NA
j_call: TRBJ2-7
cdr3_aa: CASSFQQAPHEQYF
cdr3_nt: TGTGCCAGCAGTTTTCAACAGGCCCCCCACGAGCAGTACTTC

v_call: TRBV29-1
d_call: TRBD2
clone_size: NA
j_call: TRBJ2-5
cdr3_aa: CSVAVGTSGVKTQYF
cdr3_nt: TGCAGCGTTGCGGTTGGGACTAGCGGGGTAAAGACCCAGTACTTC